Listed here are 5 T cell receptor beta chains from one sample, sequenced in a study of control samples from healthy donors and cancer patients. Assay: immunoSEQ multiplex PCR; the TCRdb copy retains only in-frame clones and omits some. The repertoire holds approximately 100,000 clones, with roughly four fifths as singletons. Sequencing was done on a sample of blood. These receptors were collected from a man in his sixties in good health.

The chain recombines TRBV7-8 with TRBJ1-5, with 9 bases that match TRBD1. The CDR3 length is 19 residues. Germline V gives CDR1 SGHVS, CDR2 FQNEAQ. V trimming: 7 bases; J trimming: 0 bases; junction bases outside the gene matches: 16. In nucleotides, the CDR3 is TGTGCCAGCACCGGTGGGTACGACAGGGGGTTGTATAGCAATCAGCCCCAGCATTTT. It translates to CASTGGYDRGLYSNQPQHF.

The chain links TRBV30 to TRBJ2-1; tentative D call: TRBD1 (5 bases). Germline V gene sequence: CDR1 GTSNPN, CDR2 SVGIG (reference sequence). V shed 5 bases and J shed 8 bases, with 19 bases lying between them. The CDR3 has 14 residues. CDR3 in amino acids: CAWSFGLRGHEQFF. CDR3 nucleotide sequence: TGTGCCTGGTCATTCGGTCTTAGGGGCCATGAGCAGTTCTTC. The variable domain in full, with the rest retrieved from reference TRBV30 and TRBJ2-1, is SQTIHQWPATLVQPVGSPLSLECTVEGTSNPNLYWYRQAAGRGLQLLFYSVGIGQISSEVPQNLSASRPQDRQFILSSKKLLLSDSGFYLCAWSFGLRGHEQFFGPGTRLTVL.

The chain uses TRBV15 and TRBJ2-7; tentative D call: TRBD2 (7 bases). V was cut by 1 base and J by 6 bases, with 13 bases left in between. The CDR3 runs to 14 residues. The V gene's germline CDR1 is LNHNV and CDR2 YYDKDF (reference sequence). CDR3 sequence: CATSRVRGAGEQYF. The CDR3, as DNA: TGTGCCACCAGCAGAGTACGGGGGGCTGGCGAGCAGTACTTC.

The chain joins TRBV7-9 to TRBJ2-3, with D possibly TRBD1 on 6 matching bases. The CDR3 covers 15 residues. CDR1 and CDR2 from the germline V gene are SEHNR and FQNEAQ (reference sequence). Trimming stripped 6 bases from V and 6 bases from J, with 19 bases between. CDR3 sequence reads: CASSLGHLEGDTQYF. The DNA for the CDR3 is TGTGCCAGCAGTCTGGGACATTTAGAGGGGGATACGCAGTATTTT.

V is TRBV5-6 and J is TRBJ1-5; TRBD1 matches at 10 bases. The CDR3 sequence is 17 residues long. The germline V gene encodes CDR1 SGHDT and CDR2 YYEEEE. The junction had 10 bases not matched to a gene; V was cut back by 0 bases and J by 7 bases. CDR3: CASSLGEVRTGGQPQHF. For the CDR3, the DNA is TGTGCCAGCAGCTTGGGGGAGGTTAGGACAGGGGGGCAGCCCCAGCATTTT.